The T cell receptor beta chain under discussion was sequenced for a study of shared clonotypes between healthy human individuals. Germline lookup yields CDR1 LGHNA and CDR2 YSLEER. Trimming took 1 base from V and 2 from J, leaving 12 bases between them. The CDR3 totals 16 residues. Naive CD45RA+ and memory CD45RA-negative subsets were split from CD4+ cells. Original processing methods: Quality scores were absent from the junction-only immunoSEQ sequences, so filtering differed. Here immunoSEQ multiplex PCR was the method, and the copy in TCRdb shows in-frame clones only, minus some. V and J calls plus clone size are reproduced from that table; the DNA served to infer D and trimming. Of 2 million to 2.5 million clones detected, around 95% appear once; the ten largest clones hold roughly 0.13%.

This TCR was recovered from a man between 18 and 35 years old in good health. The chain links TRBV4-3 to TRBJ2-1; D unclear. The sequencing input was naive CD4+ T cells sorted from blood. The subset was: CD45RA+ positively selected. The CDR3 is CASSQVSGQTYNEQFF. CDR3 bases: TGCGCCAGCAGCCAAGTGAGTGGCCAGACCTACAATGAGCAGTTCTTC.